This is a list of T cell receptor beta chains from one sample in a study of Ad26.COV2.S vaccination and SARS-CoV-2 variants. Profiling relied on immunoSEQ multiplex PCR, and the TCRdb table lists in-frame clones only, not all of them. In the table there are approximately 350,000 clones, 83% of which are singletons. The sample consisted of peripheral blood, taken in a trial of Ad26.COV2.S vaccine versus placebo. These receptors were obtained from a person aged 18-60 years who received the Ad26.COV2.S COVID-19 vaccine or a placebo. The CDR3 runs from the conserved cysteine through the conserved F or W.

v_call,j_call,cdr3_aa
TRBV27,TRBJ1-2,CASSPLGRVLLGYTF
TRBV5-5,TRBJ2-5,CASSLGTGGRETQYF
TRBV27,TRBJ2-1,CASSLTDRDITYNEQFF
TRBV6-6,TRBJ2-7,CASSTPVVAGGYEQYF
TRBV6-5,TRBJ1-2,CASIGVNYGYTF
TRBV4-3,TRBJ1-4,CASSQGPGRLFDEKLFF
TRBV6-6,TRBJ2-3,CASTRISGGGMDTQYF
TRBV6-5,TRBJ1-1,CASSKKGLLNTEAFF
TRBV30,TRBJ1-5,CAWSGTVDQPQHF
TRBV5-4,TRBJ1-1,CASSSRQGNTEAFF
TRBV3-1/TRBV3-2,TRBJ1-5,CASSQVLGVDQPQHF
TRBV6-2/TRBV6-3,TRBJ1-5,CASSYGGSNQPQHF
TRBV18,TRBJ1-6,CASSREGSSYNSPLHF
TRBV6-1,TRBJ2-2,CASSEFGGNTGELFF
TRBV9,TRBJ2-5,CASSGRGETQYF
TRBV5-1,TRBJ2-3,CASSPTGRVDTQYF
TRBV20-1,TRBJ2-7,CSASNPGQGPYEQYF
TRBV27,TRBJ2-1,CASSLPGREQFF
TRBV28,TRBJ1-2,CASSLRGGALYGYTF
TRBV11-2,TRBJ1-1,CASSPWTSMNTEAFF
TRBV5-4,TRBJ2-3,CASSRVAASDTQYF
TRBV5-5,TRBJ2-5,CASSPLPQGTQYF
TRBV7-2,TRBJ2-5,CASSYRGAETQYF
TRBV4-1,TRBJ1-5,CASSRLTGTGQPQHF
TRBV11-3,TRBJ2-4,CASSGGAGAKNIQYF
TRBV4-1,TRBJ1-1,CASSHEKGAPSEAFF
TRBV9,TRBJ1-2,CASSTLRGTGLEGYTF
TRBV11-3,TRBJ2-5,CASSSPAETQYF
TRBV11-3,TRBJ2-1,CASSLGLAGNEQFF
TRBV18,TRBJ1-4,CASSPLQGADEKLFF
TRBV6-2/TRBV6-3,TRBJ2-7,CASTPGQTPPYEQYF
TRBV2,TRBJ1-4,CATAPGSEKLFF
TRBV3-1/TRBV3-2,TRBJ2-5,CASSFRVETQYF
TRBV20-1,TRBJ2-7,CSQGRTYEQYF
TRBV13,TRBJ1-4,CASSSGQAQNEKLFF
TRBV4-1,TRBJ1-5,CASSQEAGTGQPQHF
TRBV7-2,TRBJ2-5,CASSLTGASVDQYF
TRBV5-1,TRBJ2-7,CASSLQLEREQYF
TRBV2,TRBJ1-2,CASRHREEDGYTF
TRBV7-2,TRBJ2-7,CASSLRGPTGDEQYF
TRBV4-3,TRBJ1-1,CASSHLRGEAFF
TRBV19,TRBJ1-1,CASTGRGSTEAFF
TRBV7-9,TRBJ1-1,CASSPTEMNTEAFF
TRBV6-5,TRBJ2-7,CATPNLLPPYEQYF
TRBV25-1,TRBJ2-2,CASSESGDRGELFF
TRBV7-2,TRBJ2-5,CASSFAGVQETQYF
TRBV27,TRBJ1-6,CASTSQGLTSPLHF
TRBV4-1,TRBJ1-2,CASSQDWLGNYGYTF
TRBV7-2,TRBJ1-1,CASSSDRGLKAFF
TRBV7-9,TRBJ2-1,CASSSGLARYNEQFF
TRBV10-3,TRBJ2-5,CAISEGGARETQYF
TRBV2,TRBJ2-6,CASSLDKSGANVLTF
TRBV2,TRBJ1-2,CASSGYSNQDYGYTF
TRBV30,TRBJ2-3,CAWVLAGEADTQYF
TRBV25-1,TRBJ1-2,CASSGQGFYGYTF
TRBV7-2,TRBJ1-2,CASRFRNLMGYTF
TRBV9,TRBJ1-6,CASSVDGSDNSPLHF
TRBV11-3,TRBJ1-1,CASSPWMGARTEAFF
TRBV6-6,TRBJ1-5,CASSYPGASEEQPQHF
TRBV7-2,TRBJ2-7,CASSSTDSYEQYF